These T cell receptor beta chains were read from a single sample in a study of OX40 agonist ivuxolimab in advanced cancers. The protocol was immunoSEQ multiplex PCR, while the TCRdb copy is restricted to in-frame clones and leaves out a portion. The sample carries over 75,000 clones, more than 80% recorded once. Here the sequenced sample was CD4+ or CD8+ T cells sorted from blood, taken in a trial of the OX40 agonist ivuxolimab. These receptors all stem from an adult with an advanced solid tumor such as melanoma, head and neck, liver or kidney cancer. Each CDR3 is given with its conserved first and last residue. A D gene is named only where the DNA matches it firmly. Expanded clones get a size class; other rows say once, few or many, or leave the size out.

CDR3aa: CASSLPGAVEKLFF
CDR3nt: TGTGCCAGCAGCTTGCCCGGGGCAGTTGAAAAACTGTTTTTT
j_gene: TRBJ1-4
v_gene: TRBV5-8
d_gene: NA
abundance: NA

CDR3aa: CASRAGGYNEQFF
CDR3nt: TGTGCCAGCAGAGCGGGAGGTTACAATGAGCAGTTCTTC
j_gene: TRBJ2-1
v_gene: TRBV27
d_gene: TRBD2
abundance: NA

CDR3aa: CASSPRTSGREQYF
CDR3nt: TGTGCCAGCAGCCCGAGGACTAGCGGGAGAGAGCAGTACTTC
j_gene: TRBJ2-5
v_gene: TRBV9
d_gene: TRBD2
abundance: NA

CDR3aa: CASSHRRGNEQFF
CDR3nt: TGTGCCAGCAGCCACCGGCGGGGCAATGAGCAGTTCTTC
j_gene: TRBJ2-1
v_gene: TRBV11-1
d_gene: NA
abundance: NA

CDR3aa: CASSSSTGVGEKLFF
CDR3nt: TGCGCCAGCAGCTCGTCGACAGGGGTTGGGGAAAAACTGTTTTTT
j_gene: TRBJ1-4
v_gene: TRBV5-1
d_gene: TRBD1
abundance: NA

CDR3aa: CASRNRDRTYEQYF
CDR3nt: TGTGCCAGCAGAAACCGGGACAGGACCTACGAGCAGTACTTC
j_gene: TRBJ2-7
v_gene: TRBV28
d_gene: TRBD1
abundance: NA

CDR3aa: CASSVGTGGEETQYF
CDR3nt: TGTGCCAGCAGCGTGGGGACAGGAGGTGAGGAGACCCAGTACTTC
j_gene: TRBJ2-5
v_gene: TRBV9
d_gene: TRBD1
abundance: NA

CDR3aa: CASSFGQVQETQYF
CDR3nt: TGTGCCAGCAGCTTCGGACAGGTCCAAGAGACCCAGTACTTC
j_gene: TRBJ2-5
v_gene: TRBV5-8
d_gene: TRBD1
abundance: NA

CDR3aa: CASSIEWTGNQPQHF
CDR3nt: TGTGCCAGTAGTATAGAATGGACAGGTAATCAGCCCCAGCATTTT
j_gene: TRBJ1-5
v_gene: TRBV19
d_gene: TRBD1
abundance: NA

CDR3aa: CASSMKQGFNEQFF
CDR3nt: TGTGCCAGTAGTATGAAACAGGGATTCAATGAGCAGTTCTTC
j_gene: TRBJ2-1
v_gene: TRBV19
d_gene: NA
abundance: NA

CDR3aa: CATVTSGPSGGQFF
CDR3nt: TGTGCCACCGTGACTAGCGGACCTTCTGGGGGGCAGTTCTTC
j_gene: TRBJ2-1
v_gene: TRBV5-4
d_gene: TRBD2
abundance: NA

CDR3aa: CSVEGTSYEQYF
CDR3nt: TGCAGCGTTGAAGGTACTTCCTACGAGCAGTACTTC
j_gene: TRBJ2-7
v_gene: TRBV29-1
d_gene: NA
abundance: NA

CDR3aa: CASSFRSGHNKGVPQETQYF
CDR3nt: TGCGCCAGCAGCTTTCGCTCGGGACACAACAAGGGAGTCCCGCAAGAGACCCAGTACTTC
j_gene: TRBJ2-5
v_gene: TRBV4-1
d_gene: NA
abundance: NA

CDR3aa: CASSLYGRAADTQYF
CDR3nt: TGTGCCAGCAGCTTATACGGACGTGCGGCAGATACGCAGTATTTT
j_gene: TRBJ2-3
v_gene: TRBV11-2
d_gene: NA
abundance: NA

CDR3aa: CASSLGQVLYNEQFF
CDR3nt: TGCGCCAGCAGCTTGGGACAGGTTTTGTACAATGAGCAGTTCTTC
j_gene: TRBJ2-1
v_gene: TRBV5-1
d_gene: NA
abundance: NA

CDR3aa: CASSPASGWGEQFF
CDR3nt: TGTGCCAGCAGTCCCGCGTCAGGATGGGGTGAGCAGTTCTTC
j_gene: TRBJ2-1
v_gene: TRBV27
d_gene: NA
abundance: NA

CDR3aa: CASSPPLQETQYF
CDR3nt: TGTGCCAGCTCGCCGCCCTTGCAAGAGACCCAGTACTTC
j_gene: TRBJ2-5
v_gene: TRBV28
d_gene: NA
abundance: NA

CDR3aa: CASSSLAGGRTGELFF
CDR3nt: TGTGCCAGCAGTTCACTAGCGGGAGGTAGGACCGGGGAGCTGTTTTTT
j_gene: TRBJ2-2
v_gene: TRBV6-6
d_gene: TRBD2
abundance: NA

CDR3aa: CSAVPGTGQETQYF
CDR3nt: TGCAGCGCCGTACCCGGGACAGGCCAAGAGACCCAGTACTTC
j_gene: TRBJ2-5
v_gene: TRBV29-1
d_gene: TRBD1
abundance: NA

CDR3aa: CASSFGGRSYEQYF
CDR3nt: TGTGCCAGCAGCTTCGGGGGTCGATCCTACGAGCAGTACTTC
j_gene: TRBJ2-7
v_gene: TRBV7-8
d_gene: NA
abundance: NA

CDR3aa: CASSLALGIAGVVWELFF
CDR3nt: TGTGCCAGCAGCTTAGCGCTCGGAATAGCGGGGGTGGTCTGGGAGCTGTTTTTT
j_gene: TRBJ2-2
v_gene: TRBV7-8
d_gene: TRBD2
abundance: NA

CDR3aa: CASSGDSSYEQYF
CDR3nt: TGTGCCAGCAGCGGGGACAGCTCCTACGAGCAGTACTTC
j_gene: TRBJ2-7
v_gene: TRBV7-8
d_gene: TRBD1
abundance: once

CDR3aa: CASSLAPTGGPLVELYEQYF
CDR3nt: TGCGCCAGCAGCTTGGCCCCCACAGGGGGCCCGTTGGTGGAACTCTACGAGCAGTACTTC
j_gene: TRBJ2-7
v_gene: TRBV5-1
d_gene: TRBD1
abundance: NA

CDR3aa: CASSLVANYEQYF
CDR3nt: TGTGCCAGCAGTTTAGTTGCAAACTACGAGCAGTACTTC
j_gene: TRBJ2-7
v_gene: TRBV28
d_gene: NA
abundance: NA

CDR3aa: CASSLGSAGFVDEQFF
CDR3nt: TGTGCCAGCAGCCTAGGTTCGGCAGGGTTCGTTGATGAGCAGTTCTTC
j_gene: TRBJ2-1
v_gene: TRBV11-3
d_gene: NA
abundance: NA

CDR3aa: CASSPGQTNSPLHF
CDR3nt: TGTGCCAGCAGTCCGGGACAGACTAATTCACCCCTCCACTTT
j_gene: TRBJ1-6
v_gene: TRBV27
d_gene: TRBD1
abundance: NA

CDR3aa: CASSLMPENTGELFF
CDR3nt: TGTGCCAGCAGTTTGATGCCAGAAAACACCGGGGAGCTGTTTTTT
j_gene: TRBJ2-2
v_gene: TRBV28
d_gene: NA
abundance: NA

CDR3aa: CASSPPRAGVGQFF
CDR3nt: TGTGCCAGCAGCCCCCCCAGAGCGGGAGTTGGGCAGTTCTTC
j_gene: TRBJ2-1
v_gene: TRBV7-9
d_gene: TRBD2
abundance: NA

CDR3aa: CAWSKRDLQPQHF
CDR3nt: TGTGCCTGGAGCAAGAGGGACCTTCAGCCCCAGCATTTT
j_gene: TRBJ1-5
v_gene: TRBV30
d_gene: NA
abundance: once

CDR3aa: CASSLGAGDTEAFF
CDR3nt: TGTGCCAGCAGCTTAGGAGCAGGGGACACTGAAGCTTTCTTT
j_gene: TRBJ1-1
v_gene: TRBV11-3
d_gene: NA
abundance: NA